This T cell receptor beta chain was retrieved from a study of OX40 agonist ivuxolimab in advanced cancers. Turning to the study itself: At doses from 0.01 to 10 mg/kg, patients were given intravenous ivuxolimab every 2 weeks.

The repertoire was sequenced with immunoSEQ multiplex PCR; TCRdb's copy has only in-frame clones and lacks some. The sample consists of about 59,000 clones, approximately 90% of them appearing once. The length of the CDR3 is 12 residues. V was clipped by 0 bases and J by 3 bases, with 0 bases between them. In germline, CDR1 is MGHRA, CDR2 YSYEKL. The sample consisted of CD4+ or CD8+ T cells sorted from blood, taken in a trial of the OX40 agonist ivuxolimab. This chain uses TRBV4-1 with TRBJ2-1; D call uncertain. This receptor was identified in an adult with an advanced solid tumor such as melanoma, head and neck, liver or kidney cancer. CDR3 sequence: CASSQDYNEQFF. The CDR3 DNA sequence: TGCGCCAGCAGCCAAGACTACAATGAGCAGTTCTTC.